Shown below are 2 T cell receptor beta chains from a single sample sequenced in a study of radiation and T cells in renal cell carcinoma. The time point: blood 2 weeks post-SBRT. Treatment in this sample: 15 Gy SBRT to primary tumor, nephrectomy 4 weeks later. Method: immunoSEQ multiplex PCR; TCRdb's copy keeps in-frame clones and lacks some. The sample records 120,000 or so clones, 81% being singletons. The starting material was blood, obtained from a patient whose treatment included radiotherapy and nephrectomy. The receptors shown here come from a man between 45 and 60 years old with renal cell carcinoma.

The J gene is TRBJ2-3, the V gene TRBV10-1; D gene unclear. This CDR3 is built from 13 residues. V lost 2 bases, J lost 1 base, and 4 bases lay in between. From germline, CDR1 is WNHNN and CDR2 SYGVQD (reference sequence). The CDR3 reads CASSEAGTDTQYF. CDR3 coding DNA: TGCGCCAGCAGTGAGGCCGGCACAGATACGCAGTATTTT.

This clone was seen many times. The rearrangement joins TRBV7-9 to TRBJ2-3, with D unclear. The CDR3 is 15 residues long. CDR1 SEHNR and CDR2 FQNEAQ come from the germline V gene (reference sequence). Between the trimmed V and J ends, which lost 5 bases and 2 bases, there was a span of 14 bases. DNA for the CDR3: TGTGCCAGCAGCCCGGGTGGGCTCTCCACAGATACGCAGTATTTT. Its protein is CASSPGGLSTDTQYF.